This is a list of T cell receptor beta chains from one sample in a study of cytomegalovirus exposure and HLA in healthy donors. This table comes from immunoSEQ multiplex PCR, and its TCRdb copy is limited to in-frame clones, with some not included. The sample lists more than 110,000 clones; 88% were seen once. Sequenced: PBMCs. These receptors were collected from a woman under 30 in good health and CMV-seropositive. The CDR3 runs from the conserved cysteine through the conserved F or W. Each record gives: CDR3 protein, CDR3 DNA, clone size, V gene, D gene, J gene. D genes are given only for firm matches. Only some rows state a clone size, as once, few, many or a class for expanded clones.

CASSLEASRGADTQYF,TGCGCCAGCAGCTTGGAGGCTAGCAGGGGGGCAGATACGCAGTATTTT,NA,TRBV5-1,NA,TRBJ2-3
CASSIGQGRGYGYTF,TGTGCCAGTAGTATCGGACAGGGTCGGGGGTATGGCTACACCTTC,NA,TRBV19,TRBD1,TRBJ1-2
CAWRLTRLWGYTF,TGTGCCTGGAGACTTACGAGGTTATGGGGCTACACCTTC,NA,TRBV30,NA,TRBJ1-2
CASSLTGDGNTIYF,TGTGCCAGCAGCTTGACAGGGGACGGAAACACCATATATTTT,once,TRBV9,TRBD1,TRBJ1-3
CASSLATLPDRGMREKLFF,TGTGCTAGCAGCTTAGCTACATTACCGGACAGGGGGATGAGGGAAAAACTGTTTTTT,NA,TRBV7-7,TRBD1,TRBJ1-4
CSVRYGGPHNEQFF,TGCAGCGTAAGGTACGGGGGGCCCCACAATGAGCAGTTCTTC,NA,TRBV29-1,NA,TRBJ2-1
CASSKEGQGEGSYNSPLHF,TGTGCCAGCAGCAAAGAGGGTCAAGGGGAAGGCTCCTATAATTCACCCCTCCACTTT,few,TRBV21-1,NA,TRBJ1-6
CASSDPGRWTDTQYF,TGTGCCAGCAGCGACCCAGGGAGGTGGACAGATACGCAGTATTTT,NA,TRBV9,NA,TRBJ2-3
CASSQGGRISGNTIYF,TGCGCCAGCAGCCAAGGAGGCCGGATCTCTGGAAACACCATATATTTT,NA,TRBV4-3,NA,TRBJ1-3
CASRGEGSYEQYF,TGTGCCAGCAGGGGGGAGGGATCCTACGAGCAGTACTTC,NA,TRBV2,TRBD2,TRBJ2-7
CASSFQGPNEKLFF,TGTGCCAGCAGCTTCCAGGGGCCTAATGAAAAACTGTTTTTT,NA,TRBV5-6,NA,TRBJ1-4
CASSFGVILTGANVLTF,TGTGCCAGCAGCTTCGGGGTAATATTAACGGGGGCCAACGTCCTGACTTTC,NA,TRBV13,NA,TRBJ2-6
CASSWGTGSFEQYF,TGTGCCAGCAGCTGGGGGACAGGGAGTTTCGAGCAGTACTTC,NA,TRBV5-6,TRBD1,TRBJ2-7
CASSVQDSPLHF,TGTGCCAGCAGTGTTCAGGATTCACCCCTCCACTTT,NA,TRBV7-9,NA,TRBJ1-6
CATTRLITGELFF,TGTGCCACCACGCGACTGATTACCGGGGAGCTGTTTTTT,NA,TRBV9,NA,TRBJ2-2
CSVLTGHGYTF,TGCAGCGTTTTGACAGGGCATGGCTACACCTTC,NA,TRBV29-1,TRBD1,TRBJ1-2
CASSSQVPNTEAFF,TGCGCCAGCAGCTCCCAGGTCCCGAACACTGAAGCTTTCTTT,NA,TRBV5-1,NA,TRBJ1-1
CASSKLAGEETQYF,TGTGCCAGTAGTAAACTAGCGGGGGAAGAGACCCAGTACTTC,NA,TRBV19,TRBD2,TRBJ2-5
CASSAGDSYNEQFF,TGTGCCAGCAGCGCGGGGGACTCCTACAATGAGCAGTTCTTC,once,TRBV5-4,TRBD2,TRBJ2-1
CASTLGVAYEQYF,TGTGCCAGCACCCTCGGGGTCGCCTACGAGCAGTACTTC,NA,TRBV6-6,NA,TRBJ2-7
CASSTRESQRESYEQYF,TGTGCCAGCAGCACCAGGGAGTCCCAGCGGGAGTCGTACGAGCAGTACTTC,NA,TRBV21-1,NA,TRBJ2-7
CASSDSLAISTDTQYF,TGTGCCAGCAGTGACTCACTAGCGATTAGCACAGATACGCAGTATTTT,NA,TRBV25-1,TRBD2,TRBJ2-3
CASSFLASSSYEQYF,TGTGCCAGCAGCTTCCTAGCGTCCAGCTCCTACGAGCAGTACTTC,NA,TRBV7-9,NA,TRBJ2-7
CASSVGYRGVNSNEQFF,TGTGCCAGCAGCGTAGGGTACAGGGGTGTAAATTCCAATGAGCAGTTCTTC,NA,TRBV9,TRBD1,TRBJ2-1
CASSKDSNEQFF,TGTGCCAGCAGCAAGGACAGCAATGAGCAGTTCTTC,NA,TRBV11-2,NA,TRBJ2-1
CASSEIRLNYGYTF,TGTGCCAGCAGTGAAATCAGACTAAACTATGGCTACACCTTC,NA,TRBV2,NA,TRBJ1-2
CASSGSQPQHF,TGTGCCAGCAGTGGGAGTCAGCCCCAGCATTTT,NA,TRBV2,NA,TRBJ1-5
CASSLVPGGLNIQYF,TGTGCCAGCAGCTTAGTTCCAGGGGGATTGAACATTCAGTACTTC,NA,TRBV7-6,TRBD1,TRBJ2-4
CASSPGGRGDSPLHF,TGTGCCAGCAGCCCAGGGGGCAGGGGTGACTCACCCCTCCACTTT,NA,TRBV7-9,TRBD1,TRBJ1-6
CASSLASGVYTEAFF,TGTGCCAGCAGCTTGGCCTCGGGGGTCTACACTGAAGCTTTCTTT,NA,TRBV5-6,NA,TRBJ1-1
CSVVGGAGELFF,TGCAGCGTTGTAGGGGGTGCCGGGGAGCTGTTTTTT,NA,TRBV29-1,NA,TRBJ2-2
CAWSVQWTGSGGYTF,TGTGCCTGGAGTGTTCAATGGACAGGTAGTGGTGGCTACACCTTC,NA,TRBV30,TRBD1,TRBJ1-2
CAWSLQGYGYTF,TGTGCCTGGAGCTTACAGGGCTATGGCTACACCTTC,NA,TRBV30,NA,TRBJ1-2
CASKRREVGNTDTQYF,TGTGCCAGTAAGAGGCGGGAGGTAGGAAACACAGATACGCAGTATTTT,once,TRBV19,TRBD2,TRBJ2-3
CASSEAERRIETQYF,TGTGCCAGCAGTGAAGCGGAGCGTAGAATAGAGACCCAGTACTTC,NA,TRBV6-1,NA,TRBJ2-5
CASSLGGTGNTEAFF,TGTGCCAGCAGCCTTGGGGGGACAGGGAACACTGAAGCTTTCTTT,NA,TRBV7-2,TRBD1,TRBJ1-1
CASSSGLGSYNEQFF,TGTGCCAGCAGTTCGGGACTAGGCTCCTACAATGAGCAGTTCTTC,NA,TRBV5-4,TRBD2,TRBJ2-1
CASSPDRFSDNEQFF,TGTGCCAGCAGCCCTGACAGATTTTCTGACAATGAGCAGTTCTTC,NA,TRBV7-2,NA,TRBJ2-1
CASSQGLAGIISYNEQFF,TGTGCCAGCAGTCAAGGGCTAGCGGGCATTATTTCCTACAATGAGCAGTTCTTC,NA,TRBV27,TRBD2,TRBJ2-1
CASSLPRDRGRVGYTF,TGTGCCAGCAGCCTTCCCCGGGACAGGGGCAGAGTTGGCTACACCTTC,NA,TRBV9,TRBD1,TRBJ1-2